This T cell receptor (beta chain) was sequenced during a study of CD8 T cells in ankylosing spondylitis (dated by TCRdb to the late 2010s). General notes on the study: To find TCR variants linked to disease, the study profiled T cell receptor beta repertoires in ankylosing spondylitis patients and healthy donors. Peripheral blood samples were taken, and synovial fluid was additionally collected from ankylosing spondylitis patients. In total, the full study cohort was made up of approximately 99 healthy donors and some 26 ankylosing spondylitis patients. The paper as a whole reports these results and caveats: A TCR beta motif made up of eight or nine highly homologous amino acid variants appeared to be characteristic of blood from ankylosing spondylitis patients. In peripheral blood, the disease-linked clones were found at relatively low frequencies and had a CD8+ phenotype. The disease-linked clones were reported as significantly enriched in matched synovial fluid samples from ankylosing spondylitis patients. Some of the motif variants had been reported before in the synovial fluid and blood of reactive arthritis patients, a finding that suggests common disease-initiation mechanisms.

This clonotype appeared many times. What antigen it recognizes has not been identified. No base qualities exist here, and no much larger clone lies one base off it. The germline V gene provides CDR1 SGHRS and CDR2 YFSETQ. Cut back by 0 bases and 7 bases, the V and J ends lie 5 bases apart. Including the terminal cysteine and phenylalanine, the CDR3 comprises 12 residues. Only the CDR3 DNA is retained, 36 bases long and in frame from the first base. TCRdb shows the sequencer as Illumina HiSeq 2500. Quantitative 5'-RACE with molecular barcodes was used to prepare TCR beta libraries. The original methods were these. Disease-linked TCR variants were identified with a new computational method built on a probabilistic model of VDJ rearrangement. Using fastp trimming at Q25 and MiXCR clonotype assembly, TCRdb reanalyzed the public sequencing data and kept in-frame beta chains. A single entry per CDR3 protein holds the most common genes and DNA from its merged rows. The V and J calls follow TCRdb's processing rather than the paper's. The sample includes about 460,000 distinct CDR3 sequences, with approximately 5.3% observed a single time. The top ten clonotypes cover under 4.5% of the sample.

This receptor was obtained from a male donor with ankylosing spondylitis. Sequencing was performed on blood, either unsorted or a sorted T cell fraction (not recorded which). In this chain, TRBV5-1 is recombined with TRBJ2-1, and perhaps TRBD1 as D gene, on 5 matching bases. The DNA sequence follows: TGCGCCAGCAGCTTGGGACAGAATGAGCAGTTCTTC. This translates into CASSLGQNEQFF.